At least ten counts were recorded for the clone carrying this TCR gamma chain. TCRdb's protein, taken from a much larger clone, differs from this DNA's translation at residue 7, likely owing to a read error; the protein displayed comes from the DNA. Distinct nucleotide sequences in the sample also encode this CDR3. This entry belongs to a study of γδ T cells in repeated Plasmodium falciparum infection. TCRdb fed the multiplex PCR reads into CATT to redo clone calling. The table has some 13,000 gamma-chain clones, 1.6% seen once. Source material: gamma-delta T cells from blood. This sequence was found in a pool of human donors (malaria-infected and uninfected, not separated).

The CDR3 bases are TGTGCCTTGTGGGAGGTAGGAGAGTTGGGCAAAAAAATCAAGGTATTT. As protein: CALWEVGELGKKIKVF. The V call is TRGV9, the J call TRGJP. The CDR3 extends over 16 amino acids. From germline, CDR1 is GITISATS and CDR2 ISYDGTV (reference sequence). Trimming took 1 base from V and 6 from J; bases not matched to a gene: 3.